What follows describes a single T cell receptor (beta chain). TCRdb recomputed calls from the reads with MiXCR, one row per CDR3 protein. The sample holds about 260,000 distinct CDR3 sequences, around 13% seen once. These data come from a study of T cell repertoires in cytomegalovirus infection. Germline lookup yields CDR1 SGHRS and CDR2 YFSETQ. This CDR3 region has 15 residues. V was trimmed by 4 bases and J by 4 bases, leaving 17 bases between them. The sequence was collected from a human donor in good health (CMV status not recorded). Some clones in this sample may be carry-over from other donors' samples. Sequenced material: PBMCs. V usage is TRBV5-1 and J usage is TRBJ1-1, with D maybe TRBD1 (5 bases). As DNA, the CDR3 is TGCGCCAGCAGCGTACAGGCCGTTCTGACCACTGAAGCTTTCTTT. Its translation: CASSVQAVLTTEAFF. Complete variable domain (other parts from reference TRBV5-1 and TRBJ1-1): KAGVTQTPRYLIKTRGQQVTLSCSPISGHRSVSWYQQTPGQGLQFLFEYFSETQRNKGNFPGRFSGRQFSNSRSEMNVSTLELGDSALYLCASSVQAVLTTEAFFGQGTRLTVV.